This T cell receptor beta chain was sequenced during a study of T-cell memory formation after mild COVID-19. J lost 0 bases, V lost 0 bases, and 3 bases had no gene match. Germline V gene data show CDR1 as SEHNR and CDR2 as FQNEAQ (reference sequence). CDR3 length: 19 amino acids. Of note for this clonotype: Its antigen is as yet unknown.

Using its own MiXCR run on the 5' RACE reads, TCRdb lists one record per CDR3 protein. The repertoire holds fewer than 250,000 distinct CDR3 sequences, around 26% seen once, with about 10% in the top ten. Broader study findings: The appearance of some responding clones in pre-infection memory suggested that cross-reactive memory joined. Mainly CM and EM harbored the contracting CD4+ clones; mainly EMRA harbored the CD8+ ones.

The rearrangement uses TRBV7-9 and TRBJ2-1; TRBD2 matches at 15 bases. The source material was PBMCs or a T cell subset sorted from them (not recorded which). The receptor's source is an adult woman who had mild COVID-19 (a few samples of this study predate the infection). Cell type and time point are not known. The CDR3 DNA reads TGTGCCAGCAGCTTAGCGGGGACTAGCGGGAGGCTCTCCTACAATGAGCAGTTCTTC. Its translation: CASSLAGTSGRLSYNEQFF.